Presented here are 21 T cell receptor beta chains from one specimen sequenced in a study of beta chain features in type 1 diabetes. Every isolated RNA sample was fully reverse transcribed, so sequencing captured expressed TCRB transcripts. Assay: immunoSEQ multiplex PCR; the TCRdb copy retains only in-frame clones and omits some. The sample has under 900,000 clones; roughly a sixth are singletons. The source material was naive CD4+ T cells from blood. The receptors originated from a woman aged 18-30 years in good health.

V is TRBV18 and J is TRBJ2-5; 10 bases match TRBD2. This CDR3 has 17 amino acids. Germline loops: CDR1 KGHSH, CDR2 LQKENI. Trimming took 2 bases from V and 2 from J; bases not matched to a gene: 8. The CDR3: CASSPTTQLAGQETQYF. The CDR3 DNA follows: TGTGCCAGCTCACCAACCACGCAACTAGCGGGACAAGAGACCCAGTACTTC.

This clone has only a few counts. CDR3 DNA: TGTGCCAGCAGGCCCGGGACAGCTACTGAAGCTTTCTTT. This encodes CASRPGTATEAFF. The chain is built from TRBV6-6 and TRBJ1-1, with TRBD1 matching over 7 bases. From germline, CDR1 is MNHNY and CDR2 SVGAGI (reference sequence). Trimming at V came to 6 bases and at J to 5 bases, leaving 6 bases not matched to a gene. This CDR3 contains 13 residues.

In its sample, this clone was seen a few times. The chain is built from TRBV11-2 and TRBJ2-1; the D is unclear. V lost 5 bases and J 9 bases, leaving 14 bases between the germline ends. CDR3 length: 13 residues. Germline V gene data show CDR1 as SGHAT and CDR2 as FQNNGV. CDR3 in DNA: TGTGCCAGCAGCCCCGTTGAAGGCAGTGAGCAGTTCTTC. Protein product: CASSPVEGSEQFF.

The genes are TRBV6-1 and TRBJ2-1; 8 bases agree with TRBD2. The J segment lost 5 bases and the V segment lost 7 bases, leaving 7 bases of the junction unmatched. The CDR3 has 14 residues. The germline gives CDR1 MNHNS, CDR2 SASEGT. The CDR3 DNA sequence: TGTGCCAGCACCAAGATACTAGCGGACAATGAGCAGTTCTTC. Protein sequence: CASTKILADNEQFF.

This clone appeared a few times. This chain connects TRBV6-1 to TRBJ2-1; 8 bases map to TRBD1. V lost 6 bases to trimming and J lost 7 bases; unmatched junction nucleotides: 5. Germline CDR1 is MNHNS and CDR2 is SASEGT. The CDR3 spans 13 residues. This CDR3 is CASRPTGGNEQFF. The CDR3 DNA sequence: TGTGCCAGCAGACCTACAGGGGGAAATGAGCAGTTCTTC.

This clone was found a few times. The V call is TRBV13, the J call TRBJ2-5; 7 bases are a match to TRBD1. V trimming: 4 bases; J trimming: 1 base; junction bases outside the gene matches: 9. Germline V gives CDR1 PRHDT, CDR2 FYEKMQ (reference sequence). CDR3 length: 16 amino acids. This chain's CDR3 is CASSSSRAGGQETQYF. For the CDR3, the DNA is TGTGCCAGCAGCTCTAGCCGCGCAGGGGGCCAAGAGACCCAGTACTTC.

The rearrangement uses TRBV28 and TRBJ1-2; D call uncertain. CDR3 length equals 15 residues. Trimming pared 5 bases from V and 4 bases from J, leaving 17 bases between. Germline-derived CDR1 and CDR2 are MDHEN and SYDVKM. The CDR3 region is CASSRFGVWGYGYTF. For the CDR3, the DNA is TGTGCCAGCAGTCGCTTCGGGGTGTGGGGCTATGGCTACACCTTC.

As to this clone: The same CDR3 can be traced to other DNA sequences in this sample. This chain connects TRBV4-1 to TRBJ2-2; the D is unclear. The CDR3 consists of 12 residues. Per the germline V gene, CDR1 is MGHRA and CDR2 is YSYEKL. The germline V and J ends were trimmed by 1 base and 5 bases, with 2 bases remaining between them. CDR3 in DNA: TGCGCCAGCAGCCAAGTAACCGGGGAGCTGTTTTTT. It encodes CASSQVTGELFF.

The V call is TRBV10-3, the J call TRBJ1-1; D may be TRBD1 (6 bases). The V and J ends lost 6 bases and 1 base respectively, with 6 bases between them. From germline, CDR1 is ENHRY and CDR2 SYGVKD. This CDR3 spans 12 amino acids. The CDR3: CAISRGNTEAFF. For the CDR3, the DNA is TGTGCCATCAGCAGGGGGAACACTGAAGCTTTCTTT.

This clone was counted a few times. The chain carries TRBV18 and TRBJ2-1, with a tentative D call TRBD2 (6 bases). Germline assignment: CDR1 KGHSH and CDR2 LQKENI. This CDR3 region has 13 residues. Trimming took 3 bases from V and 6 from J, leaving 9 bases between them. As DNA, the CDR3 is TGTGCCAGCTCACCCGGGAGTGCCAATGAGCAGTTCTTC. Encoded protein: CASSPGSANEQFF.

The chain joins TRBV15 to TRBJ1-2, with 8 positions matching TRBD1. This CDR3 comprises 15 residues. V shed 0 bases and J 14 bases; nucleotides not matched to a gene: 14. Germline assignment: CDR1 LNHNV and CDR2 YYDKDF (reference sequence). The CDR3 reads CATSRDRGQAPPKTF. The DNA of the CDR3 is TGTGCCACCAGCAGAGATCGGGGACAGGCCCCTCCGAAGACCTTC.

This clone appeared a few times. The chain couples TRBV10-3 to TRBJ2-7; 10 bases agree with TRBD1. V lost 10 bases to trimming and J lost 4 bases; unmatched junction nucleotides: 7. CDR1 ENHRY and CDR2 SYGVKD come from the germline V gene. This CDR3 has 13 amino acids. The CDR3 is CATSRGQGYEQYF. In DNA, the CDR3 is TGTGCCACCTCACGGGGACAGGGGTACGAGCAGTACTTC.

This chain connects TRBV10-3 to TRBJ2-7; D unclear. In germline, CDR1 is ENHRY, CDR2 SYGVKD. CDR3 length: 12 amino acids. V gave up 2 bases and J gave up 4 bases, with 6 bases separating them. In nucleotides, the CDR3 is TGTGCCATCAGTGAGGCTACTTACGAGCAGTACTTC. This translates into CAISEATYEQYF.

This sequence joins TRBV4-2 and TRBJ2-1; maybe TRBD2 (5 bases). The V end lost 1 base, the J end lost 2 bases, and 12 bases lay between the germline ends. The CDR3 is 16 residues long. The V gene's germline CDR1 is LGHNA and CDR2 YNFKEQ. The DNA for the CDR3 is TGTGCCAGCAGCCAAGTTTATCGGGGAGCCTACAATGAGCAGTTCTTC. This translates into CASSQVYRGAYNEQFF.

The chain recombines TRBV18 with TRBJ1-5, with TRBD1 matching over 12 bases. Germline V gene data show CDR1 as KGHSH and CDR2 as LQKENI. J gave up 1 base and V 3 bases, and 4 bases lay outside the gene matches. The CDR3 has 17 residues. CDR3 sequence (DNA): TGTGCCAGCTCACCGGGACAGGGGGCATGGAGCAATCAGCCCCAGCATTTT. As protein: CASSPGQGAWSNQPQHF.

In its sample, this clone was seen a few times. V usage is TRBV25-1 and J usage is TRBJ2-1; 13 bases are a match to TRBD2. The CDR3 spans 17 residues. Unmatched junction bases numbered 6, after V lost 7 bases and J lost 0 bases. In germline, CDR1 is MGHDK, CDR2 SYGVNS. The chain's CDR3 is CASTGTSGVSSYNEQFF. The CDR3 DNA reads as TGTGCCAGCACCGGGACTAGCGGGGTAAGCTCCTACAATGAGCAGTTCTTC.

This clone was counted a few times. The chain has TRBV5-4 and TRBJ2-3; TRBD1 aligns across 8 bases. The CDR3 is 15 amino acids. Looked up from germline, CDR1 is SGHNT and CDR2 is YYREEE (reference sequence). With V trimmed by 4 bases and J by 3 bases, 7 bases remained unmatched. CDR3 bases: TGTGCCAGCAGCATTGGACAGGGAGGTACAGATACGCAGTATTTT. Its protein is CASSIGQGGTDTQYF.

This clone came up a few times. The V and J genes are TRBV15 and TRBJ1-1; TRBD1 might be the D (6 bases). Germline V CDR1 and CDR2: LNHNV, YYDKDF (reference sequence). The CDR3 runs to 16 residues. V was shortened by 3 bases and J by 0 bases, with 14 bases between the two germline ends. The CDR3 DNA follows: TGTGCCACCAGCAGCCCCCTAGGGGGACTGAACACTGAAGCTTTCTTT. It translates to CATSSPLGGLNTEAFF.

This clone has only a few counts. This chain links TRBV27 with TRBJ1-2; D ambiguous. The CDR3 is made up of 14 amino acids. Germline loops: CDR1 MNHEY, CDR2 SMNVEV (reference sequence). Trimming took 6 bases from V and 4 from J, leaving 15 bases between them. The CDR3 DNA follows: TGTGCCAGCAGGCTTCTCTTTTTAGGCTATGGCTACACCTTC. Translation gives CASRLLFLGYGYTF.

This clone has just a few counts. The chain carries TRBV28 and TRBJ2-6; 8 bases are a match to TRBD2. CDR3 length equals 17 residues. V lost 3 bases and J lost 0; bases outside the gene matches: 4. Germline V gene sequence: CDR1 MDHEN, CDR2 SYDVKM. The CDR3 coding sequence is TGTGCCAGCAGTTTTGGCGGGGGGCGCTCTGGGGCCAACGTCCTGACTTTC. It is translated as CASSFGGGRSGANVLTF.

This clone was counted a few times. CDR3 in DNA: TGTGCCAGCTCAAGCATGGGAAGCTACGAGCAGTACTTC. This encodes CASSSMGSYEQYF. The chain uses TRBV18 and TRBJ2-7; D gene ambiguous. This CDR3 has 13 residues. The germline V and J ends were trimmed by 5 bases and 3 bases, with 11 bases remaining between them. Germline CDR1 reads KGHSH; CDR2 reads LQKENI. The whole variable domain, remainder taken from reference TRBV18 and TRBJ2-7, is NAGVMQNPRHLVRRRGQEARLRCSPMKGHSHVYWYRQLPEEGLKFMVYLQKENIIDESGMPKERFSAEFPKEGPSILRIQQVVRGDSAAYFCASSSMGSYEQYFGPGTRLTVT.